The 23 T cell receptor beta chains given below trace back to one sample, sequenced in a study of blood T cell repertoires in COVID-19. Clones were sequenced by immunoSEQ multiplex PCR, and TCRdb holds only the in-frame ones, with some missing. Seen here are more than 75,000 clones, about 80% observed once, and the top ten hold about an eighth. Sequencing used peripheral blood. These receptors originate from a human donor in a cohort sampled during active COVID-19.

This chain joins TRBV2 and TRBJ2-2; D is possibly TRBD2 (6 bases). Trimming shortened V by 4 bases and J by 5 bases, and 14 bases separated the two germline ends. This CDR3 is built from 15 residues. The germline gives CDR1 SNHLY, CDR2 FYNNEI. In nucleotides, the CDR3 is TGTGCCAGCAGTGTAAACGGGGGTCGGACCGGGGAGCTGTTTTTT. It specifies CASSVNGGRTGELFF.

This clone occurred once. The chain uses TRBV6-6 and TRBJ2-1; D might be TRBD2 (6 bases). Trimming stripped 6 bases from V and 10 bases from J, with 25 bases between. Per the germline V gene, CDR1 is MNHNY and CDR2 is SVGAGI (reference sequence). The CDR3 totals 16 residues. CDR3 nucleotide sequence: TGTGCCAGCAGCCCACGGGGGACCCGGGCACTCACGGAGCAGTTCTTC. Translation gives CASSPRGTRALTEQFF.

The chain recombines TRBV19 with TRBJ2-2, with TRBD2 matching 8 bases. Germline trimming cut 10 bases from V and 3 bases from J; bases unmatched to any gene: 7. Germline assignment: CDR1 LNHDA and CDR2 SQIVND (reference sequence). The CDR3 loop spans 14 amino acids. CDR3 nucleotide sequence: TGTGCCACCGGAGCGGGAGCAGACACCGGGGAGCTGTTTTTT. The encoded protein is CATGAGADTGELFF.

This chain joins TRBV6-1 and TRBJ2-7; 8 bases line up with TRBD1. CDR1 and CDR2 (germline): MNHNS, SASEGT. The CDR3 has 16 residues. Losses at the gene ends were 4 bases for V and 2 bases for J; bases not matched to a gene: 10. CDR3 region: CASSAGQGAIPYEQYF. The CDR3 DNA reads as TGTGCCAGCAGTGCAGGGCAGGGGGCGATCCCCTACGAGCAGTACTTC.

This clone was recorded a few times. The chain uses TRBV5-1 and TRBJ1-6; 8 nucleotides match TRBD1. Unmatched junction bases numbered 5, after V lost 0 bases and J lost 9 bases. Germline loops: CDR1 SGHRS, CDR2 YFSETQ. The CDR3 sequence is 15 residues long. The CDR3 here is CASSLAGQGTSPLHF. CDR3 coding DNA: TGCGCCAGCAGCTTGGCTGGACAGGGAACTTCACCCCTCCACTTT.

In DNA, the CDR3 is TGTGCCAGCAGTGGGACAGGGGCCTATGGCTACACCTTC. Translation gives CASSGTGAYGYTF. The V gene is TRBV2, the J gene TRBJ1-2; 9 nucleotides line up with TRBD1. CDR1 is SNHLY and CDR2 is FYNNEI in the germline V gene. The junction had 1 base not matched to a gene; V was cut back by 4 bases and J by 4 bases. The CDR3 covers 13 residues.

The chain is built from TRBV27 and TRBJ1-6; 7 bases line up with TRBD1. Germline assignment: CDR1 MNHEY and CDR2 SMNVEV (reference sequence). This CDR3 comprises 15 residues. The V and J ends lost 7 bases and 7 bases, in that order; junction bases with no gene match: 10. In DNA, the CDR3 is TGTGCCAGCAAACGGCCGGGACAGCAAAATTCACCCCTCCACTTT. Residues: CASKRPGQQNSPLHF.

The chain combines TRBV19 with TRBJ1-3, with D hard to call. V lost 4 bases, J lost 3 bases, and 22 bases lay in between. Per germline, CDR1 LNHDA and CDR2 SQIVND (reference sequence). This CDR3 has 18 residues. CDR3 sequence (DNA): TGTGCCAGTAGTACCAAACCGGGAGCGCTTTTAGGTGGAAACACCATATATTTT. Translation gives CASSTKPGALLGGNTIYF.

V is TRBV6-2 or TRBV6-3 and J is TRBJ1-6; 9 bases agree with TRBD1. Unmatched junction bases numbered 4, after V lost 0 bases and J lost 7 bases. The CDR3 consists of 16 residues. Germline V gene data show CDR1 as MNHEY and CDR2 as SVGEGT. CDR3 coding DNA: TGTGCCAGCAGTTACTCCGGGACAGGGAAGAATTCACCCCTCCACTTT. Its protein is CASSYSGTGKNSPLHF.

J is TRBJ2-7 and V is TRBV21-1; TRBD2, as called in the table, went unchecked against the DNA. TRBV21-1 is designated a pseudogene. The CDR3 totals 15 residues. CDR3 protein: CASSLRGIGRYEQYF. The CDR3 DNA reads TGTGCCAGCAGCCTTAGAGGAATTGGCCGCTACGAGCAGTACTTC.

V is TRBV19 and J is TRBJ1-1; D may be TRBD1 (5 bases). The CDR3 is 17 residues long. The germline V gene encodes CDR1 LNHDA and CDR2 SQIVND (reference sequence). The germline V and J ends were trimmed by 5 bases and 0 bases, with 19 bases remaining between them. CDR3 residues: CASSPLRVGAMNTEAFF. CDR3 sequence (DNA): TGTGCCAGTAGTCCTCTTCGCGTTGGGGCGATGAACACTGAAGCTTTCTTT.

This clone was recorded once. The V call is TRBV12-3 or TRBV12-4, the J call TRBJ1-1; possibly TRBD1 for D (5 bases). The V and J ends lost 7 bases and 5 bases respectively, with 11 bases between them. This CDR3 has 12 residues. In DNA form, the CDR3 reads TGTGCCAGCATCGGGGGGGGTACTGAAGCTTTCTTT. It specifies CASIGGGTEAFF.

The J gene is TRBJ1-1, the V gene TRBV6-5, with D unclear. The CDR3 has 14 amino acids. Germline V CDR1 and CDR2: MNHEY, SVGAGI. V lost 0 bases, J lost 5 bases, and 10 bases lay in between. In DNA form, the CDR3 reads TGTGCCAGCAGTTACTCGGGAGGGATAACTGAAGCTTTCTTT. Protein: CASSYSGGITEAFF.

J is TRBJ2-1 and V is TRBV27; D is unclear. The V and J ends lost 5 bases and 0 bases respectively, with 8 bases between them. The length of the CDR3 is 14 residues. Germline CDR1 and CDR2: MNHEY and SMNVEV (reference sequence). CDR3 bases: TGTGCCAGCAGTCTAATGAGCTCCTACAATGAGCAGTTCTTC. It yields the protein CASSLMSSYNEQFF.

Here the CDR3 reads CASSVGSGASGPYEQYF. The CDR3 DNA is TGTGCCAGCAGCGTAGGGAGCGGGGCTAGCGGGCCCTACGAGCAGTACTTC. The rearrangement joins TRBV9 to TRBJ2-7; 8 bases fit TRBD2. V gave up 0 bases and J gave up 2 bases; unmatched junction bases: 10. This CDR3 contains 17 residues. The germline V gene encodes CDR1 SGDLS and CDR2 YYNGEE.

The chain is built from TRBV9 and TRBJ2-3, with D maybe TRBD2 (6 bases). V gave up 0 bases and J gave up 1 base, with 9 bases separating them. This CDR3 has 15 amino acids. From germline, CDR1 is SGDLS and CDR2 YYNGEE. The CDR3 sequence is CASSVAGVGTDTQYF. The DNA of the CDR3 is TGTGCCAGCAGCGTAGCGGGAGTGGGCACAGATACGCAGTATTTT.

The chain uses TRBV3-1 (or the pseudogene TRBV3-2) and TRBJ1-2, with D possibly being TRBD1 (5 bases). The CDR3 is 15 amino acids. V lost 6 bases and J lost 2, with 16 bases in between. Germline CDR1 reads LGHDT; CDR2 reads YNNKEL (reference sequence). Here the CDR3 reads CASSPAQGRNYGYTF. CDR3 DNA: TGTGCCAGCAGTCCGGCGCAGGGTCGGAACTATGGCTACACCTTC.

The rearrangement joins TRBV2 to TRBJ1-5; 7 nucleotides align to TRBD1. V gave up 3 bases and J gave up 4 bases; unmatched junction bases: 6. CDR1 is SNHLY and CDR2 is FYNNEI in the germline V gene. The CDR3 totals 15 residues. The CDR3 region has the DNA TGTGCCAGCAGTGAGAGGGGGCGACCGAATCAGCCCCAGCATTTT. Translated: CASSERGRPNQPQHF.

The rearrangement uses TRBV6-5 and TRBJ1-2; the match to TRBD1 covers 9 bases. Germline trimming cut 6 bases from V and 4 bases from J; bases unmatched to any gene: 9. Germline V gene data show CDR1 as MNHEY and CDR2 as SVGAGI. The CDR3 runs 15 residues. CDR3 residues: CASSQQQGAPYGYTF. The CDR3 DNA is TGTGCCAGCAGCCAACAACAGGGGGCCCCCTATGGCTACACCTTC.

CDR3 region: CASSIGSTPGANVLTF. The CDR3 nucleotides are TGTGCCAGCAGTATCGGGAGCACGCCAGGGGCCAACGTCCTGACTTTC. This sequence joins TRBV28 and TRBJ2-6; TRBD2 is a possible D gene (6 bases). Trimming removed 5 bases from V and 4 bases from J, with 15 bases in between. The CDR3 totals 16 residues. CDR1 MDHEN and CDR2 SYDVKM come from the germline V gene.

The J gene is TRBJ1-1, the V gene TRBV30; D possibly corresponds to TRBD1 (5 bases). The germline CDR1 and CDR2 sequences are GTSNPN and SVGIG (reference sequence). The CDR3 has 12 residues. V lost 5 bases and J 0 bases, leaving 7 bases between the germline ends. For the CDR3, the DNA is TGTGCCTGGCGACAGATGAACACTGAAGCTTTCTTT. This codes for CAWRQMNTEAFF. The variable domain in full, completed from reference TRBV30 and TRBJ1-1, reads SQTIHQWPATLVQPVGSPLSLECTVEGTSNPNLYWYRQAAGRGLQLLFYSVGIGQISSEVPQNLSASRPQDRQFILSSKKLLLSDSGFYLCAWRQMNTEAFFGQGTRLTVV.

This clone occurred a few times. This chain connects TRBV6-5 to TRBJ2-3, with TRBD2 matching over 8 bases. Trimming cost V 8 bases and J 2 bases; bases outside gene matches: 6. Germline V CDR1 and CDR2: MNHEY, SVGAGI. The CDR3 consists of 14 residues. The CDR3, as DNA: TGTGCCAGCCTCCCGGGGGGGATCACAGATACGCAGTATTTT. Its translation: CASLPGGITDTQYF.

The J gene is TRBJ2-1, the V gene TRBV2, with 10 bases identical to TRBD1. Trimming at V came to 6 bases and at J to 7 bases, leaving 9 bases not matched to a gene. Germline lookup yields CDR1 SNHLY and CDR2 FYNNEI. The CDR3 spans 15 residues. Here the CDR3 reads CASRNDRGLRNEQFF. CDR3 DNA: TGTGCCAGCAGAAATGACAGGGGGCTTCGGAATGAGCAGTTCTTC.